A selection of T cell receptor beta chains follows, all from one sample in a study of blood T cell repertoires in COVID-19. Assay used: immunoSEQ multiplex PCR; TCRdb lists only in-frame clones, some missing. The sample lists approximately 290,000 clones; 70% to 85% were seen once. Input material: peripheral blood. The receptors shown here come from a human donor with COVID-19, enrolled during active disease. The donor label of this sample is uncertain. The CDR3 runs from the conserved cysteine through the conserved F or W. A D gene is named only where the DNA matches it firmly. The size of a clone is reported for some rows only, either as once, few or many, or as a class for expanded clones.

>TRBD2|TRBJ2-2|few|TRBV11-3
TGTGCCAGCAGCCTAGGACTAGCGGGACCCACCGGGGAGCTGTTTTTT
CASSLGLAGPTGELFF
>TRBD2|TRBJ2-1|-|TRBV11-2
TGTGCCAGCAGCTTAGCCCTAGCGGGAGTGGACAATGAGCAGTTCTTC
CASSLALAGVDNEQFF
>-|TRBJ1-1|once|TRBV25-1
TGTGCCAGCCTCAGGGCGCTCGTTGCTGAAGCTTTCTTT
CASLRALVAEAFF
>-|TRBJ2-2|-|TRBV27
TGTGCCAGCAGTCCCCTCTTCATGGCCCCTCGCACCGGGGAGCTGTTTTTT
CASSPLFMAPRTGELFF
>TRBD1|TRBJ1-2|-|TRBV27
TGTGCCAGCAGTTTATCGACAGGGGGCCAGGGCTACACCTTC
CASSLSTGGQGYTF
>-|TRBJ1-3|-|TRBV30
TGTGCCTGGATGGACAGTAACTCTGGAAACACCATATATTTT
CAWMDSNSGNTIYF
>-|TRBJ2-6|-|TRBV18
TGTGCCAGCTCACCAAAGGGGGAAGGGGCCAACGTCCTGACTTTC
CASSPKGEGANVLTF
>-|TRBJ2-7|-|TRBV29-1
TGCAGCGTTGTAGGGAGGCAGGGATCGTCCTACGAGCAGTACTTC
CSVVGRQGSSYEQYF
>-|TRBJ1-1|-|TRBV6-5
TGTGCCAGCAGTCGGGACACCCAAGCTTTCTTT
CASSRDTQAFF
>TRBD1|TRBJ2-2|few|TRBV29-1
TGCAGCGTTGGCGGACAGGGGATGGGCGGGGAGCTGTTTTTT
CSVGGQGMGGELFF
>-|TRBJ1-5|-|TRBV21-1
TGTGCCAGCAGCCCGTGGCCAGGCAGGGCCTTCAATCAGCCCCAGCATTTT
CASSPWPGRAFNQPQHF
>-|TRBJ1-4|-|TRBV6-5
TGTGCCAGCAGGTTACAGGGCCCTAATGAAAAACTGTTTTTT
CASRLQGPNEKLFF
>-|TRBJ2-1|-|TRBV5-1
TGCGCCAGCCGAGATGAGGTCTCAAACTTCTACAATGAGCAGTTCTTC
CASRDEVSNFYNEQFF
>-|TRBJ2-1|-|TRBV28
TGTGCCAGCATCGCCGGGTCCTACACCTACAATGAGCAGTTCTTC
CASIAGSYTYNEQFF
>-|TRBJ2-1|-|TRBV10-3
TGTGCCATCAGTTTTAGCTTTGTCTCCACTAATGAGCAGTTCTTC
CAISFSFVSTNEQFF
>TRBD1|TRBJ1-5|-|TRBV7-9
TGTGCCAGCAGCCCGGGGACAGCTTTTTCTAGCAATCAGCCCCAGCATTTT
CASSPGTAFSSNQPQHF
>TRBD1|TRBJ2-7|-|TRBV6-4
TGTGCCAGCAGCCCCGGGACAGGGGGCTCCTACGAGCAGTACTTC
CASSPGTGGSYEQYF
>-|TRBJ2-7|-|TRBV18
TGTGCCAGCTCACCAGGCCAAGGCCTAAGGAGGTGGCAGTACTTC
CASSPGQGLRRWQYF
>TRBD1|TRBJ1-3|-|TRBV28
TGTGCCAGCATACAGGAGAGGGGGCCTGGAAACACCATATATTTT
CASIQERGPGNTIYF
>TRBD1|TRBJ1-1|few|TRBV19
TGTGCCAGTAGTCCTCCCCCCGGGACAGGGGATTCCAAAGCTTTCTTT
CASSPPPGTGDSKAFF
>-|TRBJ1-2|-|TRBV30
TGTGCCTGGATGGGGGGGGCCGGCTATGGCTACACCTTC
CAWMGGAGYGYTF
>-|TRBJ2-5|-|TRBV7-9
TGTGCCAGCAGGGCGGGGGCGGGAGTGGGAGAGACCCAGTACTTC
CASRAGAGVGETQYF
>-|TRBJ2-1|-|TRBV4-1
TGCGCCAGCAGCCAAGATGGGCTAGCGCTATACAATGAGCAGTTCTTC
CASSQDGLALYNEQFF
>-|TRBJ2-7|few|TRBV15
TGTGCCACCAGCCCCCGCCCCCCACAGGAGCAGTACTTC
CATSPRPPQEQYF
>-|TRBJ2-1|-|TRBV15
TGTGCCACCAGCAGAGCCCTCCCTCGGGTCAATGAGCAGTTCTTC
CATSRALPRVNEQFF
>TRBD1|TRBJ2-3|-|TRBV7-9
TGTGCCAGCAGCCACCTCCTGGGACAGGGAAAAGATACGCAGTATTTT
CASSHLLGQGKDTQYF
>TRBD2|TRBJ2-2|-|TRBV30
TGTGCCTGGAGCGGACTAGCGAGCACCGGGGAGCTGTTTTTT
CAWSGLASTGELFF
>-|TRBJ1-2|-|TRBV6-1
TGTGCCAGCAGTGAAGTACTTGGCTACACCTTC
CASSEVLGYTF
>-|TRBJ2-3|-|TRBV7-3
TGTGCCAGCGGGGCTAGTTCTGATACGCAGTATTTT
CASGASSDTQYF
>TRBD2|TRBJ2-1|-|TRBV7-8
TGTGCCAGCACCCCTAGCGGGAGGAGGAACAATGAGCAGTTCTTC
CASTPSGRRNNEQFF
>TRBD2|TRBJ2-1|once|TRBV7-2
TGTGCCAGCAGCTTAGGAACTAGCGTACGCTACAATGAGCAGTTCTTC
CASSLGTSVRYNEQFF
>-|TRBJ2-7|-|TRBV24-1
TGTGCCACCAGTGCTGCCGCCGTTTACTTAACGACCTACGAGCAGTACTTC
CATSAAAVYLTTYEQYF
>-|TRBJ2-3|-|TRBV5-1
TGCGCCAGCAGCTTCGAGCTATTACAGGGCGCAGATACGCAGTATTTT
CASSFELLQGADTQYF
>-|TRBJ1-4|-|TRBV5-8
TGTGCCAGCAGCTTGAGGCAGGGAAGCCTAACTAATGAAAAACTGTTTTTT
CASSLRQGSLTNEKLFF